In its sample, the clone carrying this T cell receptor (beta chain) was seen once. What it binds is unknown. Primers for the PCR totalled 60 Vbeta and 13 Jbeta. In the original workflow: Among the unique TCR beta chains that a later analysis counted, some 73 million in all, 9.5 million to 12 million were shared. Here immunoSEQ multiplex PCR was the method, and the copy in TCRdb shows in-frame clones only, minus some. The V and J calls and clone size are taken from that table; D and trimming were inferred from the DNA. The sample records about 67,000 clones, about four fifths being singletons. Germline-derived CDR1 and CDR2 are LNHDA and SQIVND (reference sequence). V shed 3 bases and J shed 3 bases, with 6 bases lying between them. The CDR3 spans 14 residues. This sample was taken from a study of cytomegalovirus exposure and HLA in healthy donors. Findings and limits, study-wide: In a later analysis, TCR beta V- and J-gene trimming showed a link to a missense DCLRE1C variant. For cytomegalovirus status, the classifier reportedly gave diagnoses with high specificity and sensitivity. Associated with HLA alleles at 0.05 false discovery rate in a later analysis were over 15,000 TCR beta sequences.

This chain links TRBV19 with TRBJ1-6; D is unclear. The specimen sequenced was PBMCs. This clonotype was obtained from a woman aged 25 to 39 in good health and CMV-seronegative. For the CDR3, the DNA is TGTGCCAGTAGTATCAGTGACTATAATTCACCCCTCCACTTT. It specifies CASSISDYNSPLHF.